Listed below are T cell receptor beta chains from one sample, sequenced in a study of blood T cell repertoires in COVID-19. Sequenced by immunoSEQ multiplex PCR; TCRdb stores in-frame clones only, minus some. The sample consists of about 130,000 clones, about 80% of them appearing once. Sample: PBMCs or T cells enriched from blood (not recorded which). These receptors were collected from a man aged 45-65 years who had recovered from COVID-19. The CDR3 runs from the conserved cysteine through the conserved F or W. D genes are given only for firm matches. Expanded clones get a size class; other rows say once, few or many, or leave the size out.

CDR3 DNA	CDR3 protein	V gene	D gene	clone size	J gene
TGTGCCAGCAGTCGAGGGCCCTTGCTATACTTC	CASSRGPLLYF	TRBV27	-	-	TRBJ2-5
TGTGCCAGCAGCTACACAGGGGGCTCCTACAATGAGCAGTTCTTC	CASSYTGGSYNEQFF	TRBV5-4	TRBD1	-	TRBJ2-1
TGTGCCAGCAGCTCTACAGGGGCTAGCTTTTACAATGAGCAGTTCTTC	CASSSTGASFYNEQFF	TRBV7-2	TRBD1	-	TRBJ2-1
TGTGCTAGTGGTTCCGGACTAGCGGGTCCCGGGGAGCTGTTTTTT	CASGSGLAGPGELFF	TRBV12-5	TRBD2	-	TRBJ2-2
TGTGCCAGCAGCTTAGGACAGGCCCCTGAGTACGAGCAGTACTTC	CASSLGQAPEYEQYF	TRBV7-3	TRBD1	-	TRBJ2-7
TGCAGCGTTCTGGGGGGGTACGAGCAGTACTTC	CSVLGGYEQYF	TRBV29-1	TRBD2	-	TRBJ2-7
TGTGCCAGCAGTCTCTTGGGGCAGGGCCATTACGAGCAGTACTTC	CASSLLGQGHYEQYF	TRBV7-2	-	-	TRBJ2-7
TGTGCCAGCAGCCAAGATAGAGGGTCCAAGTGGGGTTGGCCAGATACGCAGTATTTT	CASSQDRGSKWGWPDTQYF	TRBV4-2	-	-	TRBJ2-3
TGCGCCAGCAGCTATGCGGGGGGTAACCAAGAGACCCAGTACTTC	CASSYAGGNQETQYF	TRBV5-1	TRBD2	-	TRBJ2-5
TGTGCCAGCAGCGAGACAGATTTCTATGGCTACACCTTC	CASSETDFYGYTF	TRBV9	-	few	TRBJ1-2
TGTGCCAGCAGCTTAACGGGACACCCGAACACCGGGGAGCTGTTTTTT	CASSLTGHPNTGELFF	TRBV11-2	-	-	TRBJ2-2
TGTGCCAGCAGCTTAAGGGGACAGGGGGGCAATCAGCCCCAGCATTTT	CASSLRGQGGNQPQHF	TRBV7-2	TRBD1	few	TRBJ1-5
TGTGCCAGCACCCTTGGACAGGGTGACGGCTACACCTTC	CASTLGQGDGYTF	TRBV9	TRBD1	few	TRBJ1-2
TGTGCCAGCAGCTTTCGCGGGGGGCGCTTAGGTGAAAAACTGTTTTTT	CASSFRGGRLGEKLFF	TRBV7-2	-	-	TRBJ1-4
TGTGCCAGCAGCTTCGACAGGGGCGGAGAGACCCAGTACTTC	CASSFDRGGETQYF	TRBV7-2	TRBD1	-	TRBJ2-5
TGTGCCAGCAGCCCACGAGCGGGGGGCACAGATACGCAGTATTTT	CASSPRAGGTDTQYF	TRBV9	TRBD2	-	TRBJ2-3
TGTGCCAGCAGTACGGACAGGGGGCCCTACGAGCAGTACTTC	CASSTDRGPYEQYF	TRBV27	TRBD1	-	TRBJ2-7
TGCGCCAGCAGCCAAGATAGGAGCGGGGGCCCGAGCTCCTACGAGCAGTACTTC	CASSQDRSGGPSSYEQYF	TRBV4-1	TRBD2	-	TRBJ2-7
TGTGCCAGCAGTCCCGGGACAGGGGGCTTTAGCAATCAGCCCCAGCATTTT	CASSPGTGGFSNQPQHF	TRBV6-2/TRBV6-3	TRBD1	many	TRBJ1-5
TGCGCCAGCAGCTTGGAGGCAGGGAGGACCTACGAGCAGTACTTC	CASSLEAGRTYEQYF	TRBV5-1	-	-	TRBJ2-7
TGTGCCAGCTCACCAGACAGGGGGACTAACTATGGCTACACCTTC	CASSPDRGTNYGYTF	TRBV18	TRBD1	-	TRBJ1-2
TGTGCCAGTAGGACAGGGATGGAAAAACTGTTTTTT	CASRTGMEKLFF	TRBV19	TRBD1	-	TRBJ1-4
TGTGCCAGCAGCTCGACAGGTAACACTGAAGCTTTCTTT	CASSSTGNTEAFF	TRBV7-2	-	-	TRBJ1-1
TGCGCCAGCAGGCCAGGGGCCTTCAACACTGAAGCTTTCTTT	CASRPGAFNTEAFF	TRBV5-1	-	-	TRBJ1-1
TGCGCCAGCAGCACGGGACTAGCGGAAGAGACCCAGTACTTC	CASSTGLAEETQYF	TRBV5-1	TRBD2	-	TRBJ2-5
TGTGCCAGCAGCTTCTCAGGGCTCAATTCACCCCTCCACTTT	CASSFSGLNSPLHF	TRBV7-6	-	-	TRBJ1-6
TGTGCCAGCAGTTACGAGGGCAGGGGGCCTTCCTACGAGCAGTACTTC	CASSYEGRGPSYEQYF	TRBV6-2/TRBV6-3	TRBD1	once	TRBJ2-7
TGCGCCAGCAGCCAAGCAGGCAGCAATCAGCCCCAGCATTTT	CASSQAGSNQPQHF	TRBV4-1	-	many	TRBJ1-5
TGTGCCAGCAGCCAAGATCTTCTCTCGACAGGGGACCAGGCTTTCTTT	CASSQDLLSTGDQAFF	TRBV14	TRBD1	-	TRBJ1-1
TGTGCCAGCAGTCCCGGGACAGGGGTCCAAGAGACCCAGTACTTC	CASSPGTGVQETQYF	TRBV6-5	TRBD1	-	TRBJ2-5
TGTGCCAGCAGTTACGGGGACAGGGGGCCCTCAACTGAAGCTTTCTTT	CASSYGDRGPSTEAFF	TRBV6-5	TRBD1	-	TRBJ1-1
TGTGCCAGCAGTGTGGAGGGATCCGGGATCTCCTACGAGCAGTACTTC	CASSVEGSGISYEQYF	TRBV2	-	-	TRBJ2-7
TGTGCCAGCAGCTTGGGGCAGGGGGTCAATCAGCCCCAGCATTTT	CASSLGQGVNQPQHF	TRBV5-8	TRBD1	-	TRBJ1-5
TGCGCCAGCAGCCAGGAACAGGGGGCTGGTCAGCCCCAGCATTTT	CASSQEQGAGQPQHF	TRBV4-1	TRBD1	-	TRBJ1-5
TGCGCCAGCAGCCAAGCAGGACAGGGTAGGACTAATGAAAAACTGTTTTTT	CASSQAGQGRTNEKLFF	TRBV4-3	TRBD1	few	TRBJ1-4
TGCGCCAGCAGCTTGGGACAGATCTACACTGAAGCTTTCTTT	CASSLGQIYTEAFF	TRBV5-1	-	-	TRBJ1-1
TGTGCCAGTAGAGGTGCGGGGGGTGGCGGGGAGCTGTTTTTT	CASRGAGGGGELFF	TRBV19	TRBD2	-	TRBJ2-2
TGTGCCAGCAGCTTGATCGGGGCTAATGAAAAACTGTTTTTT	CASSLIGANEKLFF	TRBV5-4	-	few	TRBJ1-4
TGTGCCAGCAGTCGAGATTCGGGTGGAAACACCGGGGAGCTGTTTTTT	CASSRDSGGNTGELFF	TRBV6-6	-	-	TRBJ2-2
TGTGCCAGCAGCGGACCCAGGGAATACGGTCAGCCCCAGCATTTT	CASSGPREYGQPQHF	TRBV7-8	-	-	TRBJ1-5
TGTGCCAGCAGTTTAGGGGGCCGTGAGCAGTTCTTC	CASSLGGREQFF	TRBV27	-	-	TRBJ2-1
TGTGCCAGCAGCTTTCTTCCTGACGAGCAGTACTTC	CASSFLPDEQYF	TRBV7-2	-	-	TRBJ2-7
TGTGCCAGCAGCCCAACTAGCGGGGGGAGTCGGTACTTC	CASSPTSGGSRYF	TRBV3-1/TRBV3-2	TRBD2	-	TRBJ2-7
TGTGCCACCAGTGATTTGGGGAGGAATCAGCCCCAGCATTTT	CATSDLGRNQPQHF	TRBV24-1	-	-	TRBJ1-5
TGTGCCAGCAGTCCACGGACAGGGGGATATGAAAAACTGTTTTTT	CASSPRTGGYEKLFF	TRBV14	TRBD1	-	TRBJ1-4
TGCGCCAGCAGCTCGGGACAGGGGTTAGATACGCAGTATTTT	CASSSGQGLDTQYF	TRBV5-1	TRBD1	-	TRBJ2-3
TGTGCCAGCAGCTTACGGACAGGGGGCACGAGAGAGACCCAGTACTTC	CASSLRTGGTRETQYF	TRBV7-8	TRBD1	-	TRBJ2-5
TGTGCCAGCAGCCCTAACAGGCTAAATCAGCCCCAGCATTTT	CASSPNRLNQPQHF	TRBV5-6	-	-	TRBJ1-5
TGCGCCAGCAGCGCCGCTCCAGGGGCGCATGAAAAACTGTTTTTT	CASSAAPGAHEKLFF	TRBV5-1	-	few	TRBJ1-4
TGTGCCAGCAGTTTGAAGCATGAGCAGTTCTTC	CASSLKHEQFF	TRBV7-8	-	-	TRBJ2-1
TGTGCCAGCAGGGGGACAGTGGATTCACCCCTCCACTTT	CASRGTVDSPLHF	TRBV5-5	TRBD1	-	TRBJ1-6
TGTGCCAGCAGTCCAACCGGGACTAGGGGCTACGAGCAGTACTTC	CASSPTGTRGYEQYF	TRBV7-6	TRBD2	-	TRBJ2-7
TGTGCCAGCAGACCTGACAGGGGGACTTCTAACTATGGCTACACCTTC	CASRPDRGTSNYGYTF	TRBV27	TRBD1	once	TRBJ1-2